The 30 T cell receptor beta chains given below trace back to one sample, sequenced in a study of graft-versus-host responses after intestinal transplantation. Measured with immunoSEQ multiplex PCR; TCRdb has only the in-frame clones, and not every one. The table includes about 110,000 clones, approximately 92% detected once. These TCRs' antigens remain unknown. Sequenced here: unstimulated CD4+ T cells sorted from spleen or lymph node cells, sampled before transplant. The source of these receptors is a human donor who was the organ donor for an intestinal transplant.

Only one count was recorded for this clone. This rearrangement joins TRBV11-2 to TRBJ2-3; TRBD2 aligns across 13 bases. The CDR3 consists of 17 residues. The germline CDR1 and CDR2 sequences are SGHAT and FQNNGV. With 3 bases clipped from V and 3 bases from J, the junction kept 6 bases outside the gene matches. The CDR3 protein is CASSFDPLAGGTDTQYF. In DNA form, the CDR3 reads TGTGCCAGCAGCTTTGACCCACTAGCGGGAGGGACAGATACGCAGTATTTT. Drawing the rest from reference TRBV11-2 and TRBJ2-3, the complete variable domain is EAGVAQSPRYKIIEKRQSVAFWCNPISGHATLYWYQQILGQGPKLLIQFQNNGVVDDSQLPKDRFSAERLKGVDSTLKIQPAKLEDSAVYLCASSFDPLAGGTDTQYFGPGTRLTVL.

With regard to this clone: Relative to the germline gene, one junction end is altered; a read error may explain this. The chain employs TRBV19 and TRBJ2-1; D is ambiguous. CDR1 and CDR2 (germline): LNHDA, SQIVND (reference sequence). This CDR3 comprises 15 residues. The CDR3 sequence is CASSIILSSHNEQFF. The CDR3 coding sequence is TGTGCCAGTAGTATCATTCTTAGCTCCCACAATGAGCAGTTCTTC.

The chain employs TRBV7-9 and TRBJ2-1; 8 nucleotides match TRBD2. The V segment lost 1 base and the J segment 6 bases; nucleotides outside the gene matches: 8. This CDR3 has 16 amino acids. CDR1 is SEHNR, CDR2 FQNEAQ, per germline (reference sequence). The CDR3 protein is CASSLVTTSVGNEQFF. Written as DNA, the CDR3 is TGTGCCAGCAGCTTAGTAACGACTAGCGTGGGCAATGAGCAGTTCTTC.

The chain combines TRBV30 with TRBJ1-1; D possibly corresponds to TRBD1 (5 bases). CDR3 length: 16 amino acids. Germline CDR1 reads GTSNPN; CDR2 reads SVGIG (reference sequence). V lost 4 bases, J lost 1 base, and 19 bases lay in between. The CDR3 region has the DNA TGTGCCTGGAATGTAGGGGTCGACAGCGAGAACACTGAAGCTTTCTTT. Amino acids: CAWNVGVDSENTEAFF. The full variable domain, its missing parts supplied by reference TRBV30 and TRBJ1-1, is SQTIHQWPATLVQPVGSPLSLECTVEGTSNPNLYWYRQAAGRGLQLLFYSVGIGQISSEVPQNLSASRPQDRQFILSSKKLLLSDSGFYLCAWNVGVDSENTEAFFGQGTRLTVV.

The chain uses TRBV5-4 and TRBJ2-5, with 12 nucleotides matching TRBD2. After removal of 4 bases from V and 5 bases from J, the junction contained 9 bases not matched to a gene. CDR3 size: 16 residues. CDR1 SGHNT and CDR2 YYREEE come from the germline V gene (reference sequence). The CDR3 spells CASSRLAGEGLETQYF. The CDR3 DNA follows: TGTGCCAGCAGCCGACTAGCGGGAGAGGGTCTGGAGACCCAGTACTTC.

This clone was picked up one time. The V and J genes are TRBV13 and TRBJ2-1; a weak D match, TRBD2 (5 bases). Trimming stripped 4 bases from V and 5 bases from J, with 15 bases between. Germline lookup yields CDR1 PRHDT and CDR2 FYEKMQ (reference sequence). The CDR3 is 15 residues long. The CDR3 sequence is CASSYIGLADNEQFF. In DNA form, the CDR3 reads TGTGCCAGCAGCTACATAGGGCTAGCAGACAATGAGCAGTTCTTC.

Worth noting for this clone: Additional DNA sequences in this sample encode the identical CDR3. The chain combines TRBV5-1 with TRBJ2-1; 8 nucleotides agree with TRBD2. Per the germline V gene, CDR1 is SGHRS and CDR2 is YFSETQ. CDR3 length: 16 residues. J lost 4 bases, V lost 3 bases, and 9 bases had no gene match. In DNA form, the CDR3 reads TGCGCCAGCAGCTGGGGGCAGGGCGGGGGGTACAATGAGCAGTTCTTC. Residues: CASSWGQGGGYNEQFF.

The chain links TRBV9 to TRBJ2-3; D is ambiguous. Trimming left V 1 base short and J 7 bases short, with 16 bases between. Per germline, CDR1 SGDLS and CDR2 YYNGEE. There are 15 residues in the CDR3. CDR3 sequence: CASSVTPVSSNTQYF. The CDR3 DNA sequence: TGTGCCAGCAGCGTAACGCCAGTATCCTCAAATACGCAGTATTTT.

The chain is built from TRBV2 and TRBJ2-1, with 8 bases fitting TRBD1. CDR1 and CDR2 from the germline V gene are SNHLY and FYNNEI. V was clipped by 2 bases and J by 4 bases; unmatched bases: 4. The CDR3 covers 15 residues. The CDR3 loop is CASSEQGALYNEQFF. The DNA for the CDR3 is TGTGCCAGCAGTGAACAGGGGGCCTTATACAATGAGCAGTTCTTC.

The CDR3 sequence is CASSTKSSYEQYF. The DNA of the CDR3 is TGTGCCAGCAGTACAAAAAGCTCCTACGAGCAGTACTTC. The chain combines TRBV27 with TRBJ2-5; no clear D gene. TRBJ2-7 matches the DNA end more closely, so the J call is doubtful. The germline gives CDR1 MNHEY, CDR2 SMNVEV (reference sequence). This CDR3 contains 13 residues.

The chain has TRBV9 and TRBJ1-3; the D gene is possibly TRBD1 (6 bases). The length of the CDR3 is 16 residues. The germline V gene has CDR1 SGDLS and CDR2 YYNGEE. V dropped 1 base and J dropped 7 bases, with 18 bases sitting between them. Written as DNA, the CDR3 is TGTGCCAGCAGCGTATCGTACAGGGATCCCGTGAACACCATATATTTT. The encoded protein is CASSVSYRDPVNTIYF.

V is TRBV28 and J is TRBJ1-2; the D is unclear. The CDR3 runs 14 residues. Germline V gene sequence: CDR1 MDHEN, CDR2 SYDVKM. The V end was cut by 3 bases, the J end by 5 bases, with 13 bases between. CDR3 DNA sequence: TGTGCCAGCAGTTTTGAGGGAACTTGGTATGGCTACACCTTC. It codes for CASSFEGTWYGYTF.

J is TRBJ2-7 and V is TRBV7-6; 7 bases match TRBD1. Unmatched junction bases numbered 6, after V lost 7 bases and J lost 6 bases. The CDR3 sequence is 12 residues long. Germline CDR1 SGHVS, CDR2 FNYEAQ. The CDR3 nucleotides read TGTGCCAGCAACACAGGGGACGGCGAGCAGTACTTC. Protein product: CASNTGDGEQYF.

This clone was recorded only once. The chain joins TRBV7-2 to TRBJ2-3; 13 nucleotides agree with TRBD2. Germline values: CDR1 SGHTA, CDR2 FQGNSA. This CDR3 region has 15 residues. Trimming cost V 1 base and J 14 bases; bases outside gene matches: 9. The CDR3 region has the DNA TGTGCCAGCAGCTTAGGTGGGACTAGCGGGACCTTGGGGTATTTT. It codes for CASSLGGTSGTLGYF.

The rearrangement links TRBV19 to TRBJ2-6, with 9 positions matching TRBD1. V lost 0 bases to trimming and J lost 1 base; unmatched junction nucleotides: 7. The CDR3 is made up of 19 amino acids. Germline CDR1 and CDR2: LNHDA and SQIVND (reference sequence). The CDR3 region has the DNA TGTGCCAGTAGTATAGATCTGGGGACAGGGTGGTCTGGGGCCAACGTCCTGACTTTC. This gives the protein CASSIDLGTGWSGANVLTF. Full variable domain (outside the CDR3, taken from reference TRBV19 and TRBJ2-6): DGGITQSPKYLFRKEGQNVTLSCEQNLNHDAMYWYRQDPGQGLRLIYYSQIVNDFQKGDIAEGYSVSREKKESFPLTVTSAQKNPTAFYLCASSIDLGTGWSGANVLTFGAGSRLTVL.

This clone was found once. V and J are TRBV6-1 and TRBJ2-1, with D possibly being TRBD2 (6 bases). CDR1 and CDR2 (germline): MNHNS, SASEGT. V was pared by 6 bases and J by 2 bases, with 14 bases between. The CDR3 totals 15 residues. CDR3 protein: CASSTGLPTYNEQFF. DNA for the CDR3: TGTGCCAGCAGCACCGGACTACCAACCTACAATGAGCAGTTCTTC.

As for this clone: In the same sample, other DNA sequences code for this CDR3. The chain carries TRBV5-1 and TRBJ2-2, with D perhaps TRBD1 (5 bases). Germline V gives CDR1 SGHRS, CDR2 YFSETQ. V was cut by 1 base and J by 1 base, with 8 bases left in between. The CDR3 covers 15 residues. The CDR3: CASSLPQGNTGELFF. In DNA, the CDR3 is TGCGCCAGCAGCTTGCCTCAGGGGAACACCGGGGAGCTGTTTTTT.

This sequence joins TRBV2 and TRBJ2-3; 8 bases align to TRBD2. CDR1 and CDR2 from the germline V gene are SNHLY and FYNNEI. The CDR3 covers 20 residues. J was trimmed by 3 bases and V by 2 bases; bases with no gene match: 19. The CDR3 nucleotides read TGTGCCAGCAGTGAACCCTCTACGGCGGTAGCGGGAATTTATACAGATACGCAGTATTTT. This translates into CASSEPSTAVAGIYTDTQYF.

This chain uses TRBV5-4 with TRBJ2-1; 14 bases are shared with TRBD2. CDR1 and CDR2 (germline): SGHNT, YYREEE (reference sequence). The CDR3 length is 16 residues. J was trimmed by 7 bases and V by 4 bases; bases with no gene match: 7. DNA of the CDR3: TGTGCCAGCAGCCCGGGACTAGCGGGAGTAGCGAATGAGCAGTTCTTC. Translated: CASSPGLAGVANEQFF.

The CDR3 region has the DNA TGTGCCACCAGCAGAGAAGGGGCGATGGTCCCCTACGAGCAGTACTTC. This gives the protein CATSREGAMVPYEQYF. The chain couples TRBV15 to TRBJ2-7; D perhaps matches TRBD1 (5 bases). This CDR3 spans 16 amino acids. The V gene lost 0 bases and the J gene lost 2 bases, with 14 bases spanning the gap. Per the germline V gene, CDR1 is LNHNV and CDR2 is YYDKDF (reference sequence).

The table lists this clone with a count of one. The V and J genes are TRBV11-1 and TRBJ1-1, with TRBD1 identical over 7 bases. The CDR3 is 14 residues long. Germline loops: CDR1 SGHAT, CDR2 FQDESV (reference sequence). Unmatched junction bases numbered 4, after V lost 3 bases and J lost 3 bases. The CDR3 sequence: CASSFAGGDTEAFF. In DNA form, the CDR3 reads TGTGCCAGCAGCTTTGCAGGGGGGGACACTGAAGCTTTCTTT.

The chain links TRBV25-1 to TRBJ2-5, with 12 bases aligning to TRBD1. Per germline, CDR1 MGHDK and CDR2 SYGVNS. V shed 1 base and J 5 bases; nucleotides not matched to a gene: 11. This CDR3 region has 18 residues. As DNA, the CDR3 is TGTGCCAGCAGTGAATTCAACCGGGACAGGGGGCGCGAGGAGACCCAGTACTTC. It translates to CASSEFNRDRGREETQYF.

The CDR3 region is CASSLLGEDYGYTF. CDR3 nucleotide sequence: TGCGCCAGCAGCTTGCTGGGGGAGGACTATGGCTACACCTTC. This rearrangement joins TRBV5-1 to TRBJ1-2, with D perhaps TRBD1 (5 bases). The CDR3 runs 14 residues. The V gene lost 1 base and the J gene lost 3 bases, with 10 bases spanning the gap. From germline, CDR1 is SGHRS and CDR2 YFSETQ.

The chain combines TRBV6-5 with TRBJ2-7; tentatively, D is TRBD2 (6 bases). Germline V gives CDR1 MNHEY, CDR2 SVGAGI. Trimming took off 4 bases at V and 6 bases at J, with 10 bases between the two ends. The CDR3 has 12 amino acids. In DNA form, the CDR3 reads TGTGCCAGCAGTTTGCTAGCGATCGAGCAGTACTTC. Its protein is CASSLLAIEQYF.

CDR3 nucleotide sequence: TGTGCCAGCAGTGAAGCGCTTGGAAGGGAGACCCAGTACTTC. Translating gives CASSEALGRETQYF. The chain links TRBV2 to TRBJ2-5; D is undetermined. The germline V gene encodes CDR1 SNHLY and CDR2 FYNNEI. This CDR3 is built from 14 residues. The ends were cut back, 0 bases at V and 5 bases at J, with 10 bases in the middle.

Concerning this clone itself: Other DNA sequences in the same sample also yield this CDR3. In DNA form, the CDR3 reads TGTGCCAGCAGTGTACTAGCGGGGTCCTACAATGAGCAGTTCTTC. Its protein product is CASSVLAGSYNEQFF. The rearrangement links TRBV6-4 to TRBJ2-1; TRBD2 matches at 10 bases. This CDR3 region has 15 residues. Losses at the gene ends were 4 bases for V and 1 base for J; bases not matched to a gene: 1. CDR1 and CDR2 from the germline V gene are MRHNA and SNTAGT.

The genes are TRBV5-6 and TRBJ2-3, with 7 bases aligning to TRBD1. This CDR3 is built from 16 residues. The V gene's germline CDR1 is SGHDT and CDR2 YYEEEE. V lost 2 bases and J lost 2; bases outside the gene matches: 8. The CDR3 region has the DNA TGTGCCAGCAGCTTTTTTGACAGGGACCTCACAGATACGCAGTATTTT. Encoded protein: CASSFFDRDLTDTQYF.

This sequence joins TRBV5-1 and TRBJ2-7, with 15 bases matching TRBD2. Germline loops: CDR1 SGHRS, CDR2 YFSETQ. J was trimmed by 4 bases and V by 3 bases; bases with no gene match: 2. The CDR3 sequence is 15 residues long. CDR3 sequence: CASSWGLAGGYEQYF. The DNA of the CDR3 is TGCGCCAGCAGCTGGGGACTAGCGGGAGGATACGAGCAGTACTTC.

This rearrangement joins TRBV4-3 to TRBJ1-2; unclear D gene. Germline CDR1 and CDR2: LGHNA and YSLEER. The CDR3 is 17 amino acids. V lost 2 bases to trimming and J lost 3 bases, with 19 bases between them. CDR3 sequence: CASSQLSAVRGDYGYTF. In DNA form, the CDR3 reads TGCGCCAGCAGCCAACTGAGTGCGGTGCGTGGAGACTATGGCTACACCTTC.

Concerning this clone itself: The sample carries other DNA sequences with the same CDR3. The chain recombines TRBV2 with TRBJ1-1; D gene unclear. CDR1 SNHLY and CDR2 FYNNEI come from the germline V gene. Between the trimmed V and J ends, which lost 4 bases and 1 base, there was a span of 13 bases. The CDR3 spans 15 residues. CDR3 protein: CASSVSGFGNTEAFF. CDR3 sequence (DNA): TGTGCCAGCAGTGTGTCAGGTTTCGGGAACACTGAAGCTTTCTTT. The full variable domain, rest sourced from reference TRBV2 and TRBJ1-1, is EPEVTQTPSHQVTQMGQEVILRCVPISNHLYFYWYRQILGQKVEFLVSFYNNEISEKSEIFDDQFSVERPDGSNFTLKIRSTKLEDSAMYFCASSVSGFGNTEAFFGQGTRLTVV.